These T cell receptor beta chains were read from a single sample in a study of blood T cell repertoires in COVID-19. Some clones are missing from TCRdb's copy, which holds only in-frame ones; the method was immunoSEQ multiplex PCR. Of about 260,000 clones in the sample, about 83% were seen once. Input material: PBMCs or T cells enriched from blood (not recorded which). The receptors derive from a woman between 45 and 60 years old who had recovered from COVID-19. The CDR3 runs from the conserved cysteine through the conserved F or W. The D gene is left open where the match is weak. The listing skips clone size in some rows; elsewhere it reads once, few, many or a size class.

J gene	D gene	clone size	V gene	CDR3 DNA	CDR3 protein
TRBJ2-7	TRBD1	NA	TRBV7-2	TGTGCCAGCAGCTTAGATTATACAGGGGGATACGAGCAGTACTTC	CASSLDYTGGYEQYF
TRBJ1-1	NA	NA	TRBV7-9	TGTGCCAGCAGCCCAGTTCAAAATGAAGCTTTCTTT	CASSPVQNEAFF
TRBJ1-4	NA	NA	TRBV20-1	TGCAGTGCTAGTTTCGGAGGGGAGAATGAAAAACTGTTTTTT	CSASFGGENEKLFF
TRBJ2-2	TRBD2	NA	TRBV6-1	TGTGCCAGCAGTGCCCAAGGGGGACTAGGAGATCCCGGGGAGCTGTTTTTT	CASSAQGGLGDPGELFF
TRBJ1-2	TRBD1	NA	TRBV6-5	TGTGCCAGCAGTCAACAGGGGGCGTTGGGCTACACCTTC	CASSQQGALGYTF
TRBJ2-4	TRBD2	NA	TRBV11-2	TGTGCCAGCAGCTTAGTTCAAGCGGGAGCCGCCAAAAACATTCAGTACTTC	CASSLVQAGAAKNIQYF
TRBJ1-2	NA	NA	TRBV5-1	TGCGCCAGCAGGGAAGGGGCGTCTAACTATGGCTACACCTTC	CASREGASNYGYTF
TRBJ2-7	NA	NA	TRBV7-2	TGTGCCAGCAGCTTATCCTGGCAGACCTACGAGCAGTACTTC	CASSLSWQTYEQYF
TRBJ2-7	TRBD1	NA	TRBV9	TGTGCCAGCAGCGTAGCACCGGGACAGGGAGCCTACGAGCAGTACTTC	CASSVAPGQGAYEQYF
TRBJ1-2	TRBD1	NA	TRBV6-5	TGTGCCAGCAGTTCCACGGACAGGGTTAGTTGGTATGGCTACACCTTC	CASSSTDRVSWYGYTF
TRBJ1-1	TRBD1	NA	TRBV5-1	TGCGCCAGCAGCGTCGGGACAGGGCTTCGTCGGACTGAAGCTTTCTTT	CASSVGTGLRRTEAFF
TRBJ2-5	NA	once	TRBV7-2	TGTGCCAGCAGCAAATATCGGAGGGGGGGTGAGACCCAGTACTTC	CASSKYRRGGETQYF
TRBJ2-1	NA	NA	TRBV4-1	TGCGCCAGCAGCCAAGAAGGGCGGGGTGAGCAGTTCTTC	CASSQEGRGEQFF
TRBJ2-2	TRBD2	NA	TRBV28	TGTGCCAGCAGGCTACTAGCGGCGGGTACCGGGGAGCTGTTTTTT	CASRLLAAGTGELFF
TRBJ2-7	NA	once	TRBV28	TGTGCCAGCACAGGCGCCTACGAGCAGTACTTC	CASTGAYEQYF
TRBJ1-2	TRBD1	NA	TRBV4-1	TGCGCCAGCAGAGGGACAGGGGGCCATGGCTACACCTTC	CASRGTGGHGYTF
TRBJ2-3	NA	few	TRBV6-2/TRBV6-3	TGTGCCAGCAGCCCTCGGGGTAGCGGCACAGATACGCAGTATTTT	CASSPRGSGTDTQYF
TRBJ2-2	TRBD1	NA	TRBV3-1/TRBV3-2	TGTGCCAGCAGCCCAAGACAGGGGCAAACATTAACCGGGGAGCTGTTTTTT	CASSPRQGQTLTGELFF
TRBJ2-7	NA	NA	TRBV3-1/TRBV3-2	TGTGCCAGCAGCCAAGCGGCAGGGGCAGCTTACGAGCAGTACTTC	CASSQAAGAAYEQYF
TRBJ2-2	NA	NA	TRBV6-6	TGTGCCAGCAGTTACTCGATAGGAGGCACCGGGGAGCTGTTTTTT	CASSYSIGGTGELFF
TRBJ1-5	NA	NA	TRBV4-2	TGTGCCAGCAGCCCCCTAACGGGGGGCAGGAGTCAGCCCCAGCATTTT	CASSPLTGGRSQPQHF
TRBJ1-3	NA	NA	TRBV6-1	TGTGCCAGCAGTGACCTCGGGGGGGGCAGAAACACCATATATTTT	CASSDLGGGRNTIYF
TRBJ2-1	TRBD2	NA	TRBV5-6	TGTGCCAGCATGGGACTAGGCAATGAGCAGTTCTTC	CASMGLGNEQFF
TRBJ2-7	TRBD1	NA	TRBV6-5	TGTGCCAGCAGGACAGGGTTCTACGAGCAGTACTTC	CASRTGFYEQYF
TRBJ2-5	TRBD2	NA	TRBV2	TGTGCCAGTGGCAGTTCGGGACTAACGGAGACCCAGTACTTC	CASGSSGLTETQYF
TRBJ2-7	TRBD1	NA	TRBV11-2	TGTGCCAGCAGCTACGGGACAGGGCGATACGAGCAGTACTTC	CASSYGTGRYEQYF
TRBJ1-2	NA	NA	TRBV4-1	TGCGCCAGCAGCCAAGAGGTTAGCAGGGTAGGCTATGGCTACACCTTC	CASSQEVSRVGYGYTF
TRBJ1-5	NA	NA	TRBV4-3	TGCGCCAGCAGCCAAGGACAGCATAGCAATCAGCCCCAGCATTTT	CASSQGQHSNQPQHF
TRBJ2-1	NA	once	TRBV3-1/TRBV3-2	TGTGCCAGCAGCCAAGTGGTAAGGGGCGACGAGCAGTTCTTC	CASSQVVRGDEQFF
TRBJ1-1	NA	NA	TRBV28	TGTGCCAGCAGTTTCGGGGGGACCCCCACTGAAGCTTTCTTT	CASSFGGTPTEAFF
TRBJ1-2	TRBD1	NA	TRBV28	TGTGCCAGCAGAATCAGAGGGGGCAACTATGGCTACACCTTC	CASRIRGGNYGYTF
TRBJ1-2	TRBD1	NA	TRBV4-3	TGCGCCAGCAGCCGAGGCGATCGGACAGGAGCTAACTATGGCTACACCTTC	CASSRGDRTGANYGYTF
TRBJ2-2	TRBD2	NA	TRBV2	TGTGCCAGCAAAGGGGAGGGCGCCGGGGAGCTGTTTTTT	CASKGEGAGELFF
TRBJ2-7	NA	NA	TRBV7-6	TGTGCCAGCAGCTTATATCCCCTCCAGGGCTACGAGCAGTACTTC	CASSLYPLQGYEQYF
TRBJ2-2	NA	NA	TRBV2	TGTGCCAGCAGTGTAATGGGGGCCGACACCGGGGAGCTGTTTTTT	CASSVMGADTGELFF
TRBJ2-2	NA	NA	TRBV28	TGTGCCAGCAGTTTTGGGGGCCTCACCGGGGAGCTGTTTTTT	CASSFGGLTGELFF
TRBJ2-3	NA	NA	TRBV28	TGTGCCAGCTCCCCCCGGGTAACGGGCACAGATACGCAGTATTTT	CASSPRVTGTDTQYF
TRBJ1-5	NA	few	TRBV11-3	TGTGCCAGCAGCTTTCCCGACAGGCAAAACAATCAGCCCCAGCATTTT	CASSFPDRQNNQPQHF
TRBJ2-1	NA	NA	TRBV6-5	TGTGCCAGCAGTTACTCGGGGAGCAACGAGCAGTTCTTC	CASSYSGSNEQFF
TRBJ2-7	NA	NA	TRBV12-3/TRBV12-4	TGTGCCAGCTTGCGGGATGGGATCTTCGAGCAGTACTTC	CASLRDGIFEQYF
TRBJ1-5	TRBD1	NA	TRBV24-1	TGTGCCACCAGTGACCCCGGGACAGGGAATCAGCCCCAGCATTTT	CATSDPGTGNQPQHF
TRBJ2-1	TRBD2	NA	TRBV28	TGTGCCAGCAGTTTCCTAGCGGGAAATAGAGCCAAATACAATGAGCAGTTCTTC	CASSFLAGNRAKYNEQFF
TRBJ2-3	NA	few	TRBV7-5	TGTGCCAGAAGCATTCCTAGGGGAATCTGGGACACAGATACGCAGTATTTT	CARSIPRGIWDTDTQYF
TRBJ1-1	NA	NA	TRBV7-9	TGTGCCAGCAGCTTACCCAGCGGGGTGAACACTGAAGCTTTCTTT	CASSLPSGVNTEAFF
TRBJ1-2	NA	NA	TRBV7-6	TGTGCCAGCAGCTCGACTGACTATGGCTACACCTTC	CASSSTDYGYTF